This TCR beta chain appears in the sequencing data of a study of response to subunit inactivated influenza vaccine. The germline V and J ends were trimmed by 0 bases and 8 bases, with 11 bases remaining between them. From germline, CDR1 is MNHEY and CDR2 SMNVEV (reference sequence). There are 14 residues in the CDR3. Each CDR3 protein is one row after TCRdb ran MiXCR on the RT-PCR reads. Here the sample spans roughly 540,000 distinct CDR3 sequences, under 25% being singletons. This clonotype showed up just a few times. The same data also contributed to another study, on T cells expressing NK-cell markers. Per that paper: Scientists made TCR beta cDNA using 5'RACE template switching with UMIs. A range of about 1.0-7.5% of CD8+ T cells consisted of dominant NKG2C+ clonotypes in six donors.

The sample consisted of CD4+ T cells sorted from PBMCs, taken 12 days after vaccination. This TCR derives from a man aged 45-60 years who received an inactivated influenza vaccine. The chain employs TRBV27 and TRBJ2-1; D is perhaps TRBD1 (5 bases). DNA of the CDR3: TGTGCCAGCAGTTTATCACAGATGGGGCATGAGCAGTTCTTC. Translation gives CASSLSQMGHEQFF.